This T cell receptor (beta chain) emerged from a study of T cell changes during pregnancy in multiple sclerosis. This clone occurred once. The protocol was immunoSEQ multiplex PCR, while the TCRdb copy is restricted to in-frame clones and leaves out a portion. Of more than 90,000 clones in the sample, roughly 92% were seen once. This specimen was peripheral blood, taken in the third trimester of pregnancy. This clonotype was obtained from a female donor with multiple sclerosis, enrolled in a pregnancy study.

CDR3 protein: CASSHATSGGYNEQFF. CDR3 DNA sequence: TGTGCCAGCAGCCATGCGACTAGTGGGGGGTACAATGAGCAGTTCTTC. V and J are TRBV4-2 and TRBJ2-1; TRBD2 is a possible D gene (6 bases). The CDR3 is made up of 16 amino acids. Germline CDR1 is LGHNA and CDR2 is YNFKEQ. The V end was cut by 3 bases, the J end by 4 bases, with 16 bases between.